The 22 T cell receptor beta chains below all came from one sample that was sequenced in a study of blood T cell repertoires in COVID-19. Data came from immunoSEQ multiplex PCR; TCRdb stores just in-frame clones and leaves some out. The sample yields about 250,000 clones, around 90% seen once. The sample was peripheral blood. Every receptor here comes from a man in his thirties or forties with COVID-19, enrolled during active disease.

The rearrangement links TRBV7-9 to TRBJ1-3, with 8 bases lining up with TRBD1. Germline V lookup: CDR1 SEHNR, CDR2 FQNEAQ (reference sequence). The CDR3 runs to 15 residues. The ends lost 7 bases at V and 0 bases at J; junction bases unmatched: 5. The CDR3 is CASNPGQVSGNTIYF. The CDR3 DNA reads as TGTGCCAGCAACCCGGGACAGGTCTCTGGAAACACCATATATTTT.

The genes are TRBV10-1 and TRBJ2-3, with 11 bases matching TRBD2. Germline V gene sequence: CDR1 WNHNN, CDR2 SYGVQD (reference sequence). The CDR3 contains 16 residues. V was clipped by 5 bases and J by 5 bases; unmatched bases: 9. The CDR3 DNA is TGCGCCAGCAGTCTGACTATAGCGGGGGGGCAAGATACGCAGTATTTT. Translating gives CASSLTIAGGQDTQYF.

The chain employs TRBV5-1 and TRBJ1-1; unclear D gene. Looked up from germline, CDR1 is SGHRS and CDR2 is YFSETQ. Trimming removed 4 bases at V and 1 base at J, with 11 bases between. This CDR3 is built from 14 residues. The CDR3 DNA sequence: TGCGCCAGCAGCCCCCGTGAGGGGAACACTGAAGCTTTCTTT. It translates to CASSPREGNTEAFF. Full variable domain (outside the CDR3, taken from reference TRBV5-1 and TRBJ1-1): KAGVTQTPRYLIKTRGQQVTLSCSPISGHRSVSWYQQTPGQGLQFLFEYFSETQRNKGNFPGRFSGRQFSNSRSEMNVSTLELGDSALYLCASSPREGNTEAFFGQGTRLTVV.

The chain carries TRBV7-9 and TRBJ1-2; 8 bases map to TRBD1. The CDR3 is made up of 14 amino acids. Germline assignment: CDR1 SEHNR and CDR2 FQNEAQ (reference sequence). The V segment lost 8 bases and the J segment 7 bases; nucleotides outside the gene matches: 12. CDR3 in DNA: TGTGCCAGCGGCGACACTGGACAGGGTTTTGGCTACACCTTC. It encodes CASGDTGQGFGYTF.

The gene calls are TRBV7-7 and TRBJ2-2; no definite D call. This CDR3 has 16 residues. Trimming pared 4 bases from V and 0 bases from J, leaving 12 bases between. Per germline, CDR1 SSHAT and CDR2 FNYEAQ (reference sequence). CDR3 sequence: CASSSVPGPNTGELFF. CDR3 nucleotides: TGTGCCAGCAGCTCGGTCCCGGGTCCGAACACCGGGGAGCTGTTTTTT.

The chain employs TRBV19 and TRBJ2-1; possibly TRBD1 for D (6 bases). In germline, CDR1 is LNHDA, CDR2 SQIVND (reference sequence). The CDR3 has 15 residues. Trimming took 3 bases from V and 0 from J, leaving 9 bases between them. CDR3 region: CASSIQGSSYNEQFF. The CDR3 region has the DNA TGTGCCAGTAGTATTCAGGGGAGCTCCTACAATGAGCAGTTCTTC.

The chain employs TRBV2 and TRBJ1-2; weak D call: TRBD1 (5 bases). Germline V gene lookup returns CDR1 SNHLY and CDR2 FYNNEI. The CDR3 spans 13 residues. Trimming cost V 8 bases and J 4 bases, with 14 bases left between them. Here the CDR3 reads CASGGDVSYGYTF. The CDR3 nucleotides read TGTGCCAGCGGGGGGGACGTGAGCTATGGCTACACCTTC.

V usage is TRBV27 and J usage is TRBJ1-1; TRBD1 agrees at 9 bases. J was trimmed by 6 bases and V by 6 bases; bases with no gene match: 5. This CDR3 has 13 amino acids. CDR1 is MNHEY and CDR2 is SMNVEV in the germline V gene (reference sequence). The CDR3 region is CASSMRQGAEAFF. The DNA for the CDR3 is TGTGCCAGCAGCATGCGACAGGGGGCTGAAGCTTTCTTT.

CDR3 sequence: CASSMGRGAYEQYF. The CDR3 DNA reads TGTGCCAGTAGTATGGGCAGGGGGGCCTACGAGCAGTACTTC. This chain links TRBV19 with TRBJ2-7, with a weak D call TRBD1 (7 bases). Deletions cut 3 bases from V and 2 bases from J, with 11 bases between. This CDR3 is built from 14 residues. Germline V lookup: CDR1 LNHDA, CDR2 SQIVND (reference sequence).

The chain employs TRBV19 and TRBJ1-1; 7 positions agree with TRBD1. CDR3 length: 14 amino acids. Germline V CDR1 and CDR2: LNHDA, SQIVND (reference sequence). V shed 6 bases, J shed 4 bases, and the junction held 8 bases outside the gene matches. CDR3 residues: CASSRGQRGTEAFF. CDR3 coding DNA: TGTGCCAGTAGCAGGGGACAGCGAGGCACTGAAGCTTTCTTT. Filled out from reference TRBV19 and TRBJ1-1, the complete variable domain reads DGGITQSPKYLFRKEGQNVTLSCEQNLNHDAMYWYRQDPGQGLRLIYYSQIVNDFQKGDIAEGYSVSREKKESFPLTVTSAQKNPTAFYLCASSRGQRGTEAFFGQGTRLTVV.

The chain links TRBV4-1 to TRBJ1-6; D not resolved. V was shortened by 2 bases and J by 10 bases, with 21 bases between the two germline ends. Germline lookup yields CDR1 MGHRA and CDR2 YSYEKL. The CDR3 is made up of 17 amino acids. The CDR3 DNA reads TGCGCCAGCAGCCAACCTTTTACGACGGGTTACGGGTCACCCCTCCACTTT. It specifies CASSQPFTTGYGSPLHF.

The V call is TRBV5-1, the J call TRBJ2-1; 16 bases are shared with TRBD2. Losses at the gene ends were 4 bases for V and 8 bases for J; bases not matched to a gene: 6. Germline lookup yields CDR1 SGHRS and CDR2 YFSETQ. The CDR3 spans 16 residues. This CDR3 reads CASSPPGLAGGHEQFF. In DNA, the CDR3 is TGCGCCAGCAGCCCCCCGGGACTAGCGGGGGGGCATGAGCAGTTCTTC.

CDR3 sequence (DNA): TGTGCCAGCAGCTTATTTGGCGGGGTGAGCAATCAGCCCCAGCATTTT. It specifies CASSLFGGVSNQPQHF. This sequence joins TRBV11-2 and TRBJ1-5, with D hard to call. In germline, CDR1 is SGHAT, CDR2 FQNNGV. Trimming left V 2 bases short and J 1 base short, with 12 bases between. This CDR3 is built from 16 residues. Complete variable domain (other parts from reference TRBV11-2 and TRBJ1-5): EAGVAQSPRYKIIEKRQSVAFWCNPISGHATLYWYQQILGQGPKLLIQFQNNGVVDDSQLPKDRFSAERLKGVDSTLKIQPAKLEDSAVYLCASSLFGGVSNQPQHFGDGTRLSIL.

V and J are TRBV6-5 and TRBJ2-3; 10 bases agree with TRBD2. The V gene end was trimmed by 8 bases and the J gene end by 1 base; junction bases not matched to a gene: 3. The CDR3 has 14 residues. Per the germline V gene, CDR1 is MNHEY and CDR2 is SVGAGI. This CDR3 reads CASATSGGTDTQYF. In DNA form, the CDR3 reads TGTGCCAGCGCTACTAGCGGGGGCACAGATACGCAGTATTTT.

The chain uses TRBV10-3 and TRBJ1-3, with D maybe TRBD1 (6 bases). Germline-derived CDR1 and CDR2 are ENHRY and SYGVKD. V lost 4 bases to trimming and J lost 4 bases, with 14 bases between them. The CDR3 contains 15 residues. In DNA form, the CDR3 reads TGTGCCATCAGTGCAGGGGCAGGGTTCGGAAACACCATATATTTT. It encodes CAISAGAGFGNTIYF.

To note about this clone: The sample contains more than one DNA sequence encoding this CDR3. V gene TRBV19 combines with J gene TRBJ2-7; TRBD1 matches 10 bases. Germline CDR1 and CDR2: LNHDA and SQIVND (reference sequence). The junction had 3 bases not matched to a gene; V was cut back by 5 bases and J by 2 bases. The CDR3 totals 14 residues. CDR3 sequence (DNA): TGTGCCAGTAGTGCGGGACAGGGGACCTACGAGCAGTACTTC. The encoded protein is CASSAGQGTYEQYF.

This chain connects TRBV5-6 to TRBJ1-1; 9 nucleotides align to TRBD1. Germline V gene lookup returns CDR1 SGHDT and CDR2 YYEEEE. The V segment lost 4 bases and the J segment 0 bases; nucleotides outside the gene matches: 13. The CDR3 covers 18 residues. CDR3 nucleotides: TGTGCCAGCAGCGAGCACCCGGGACAGGGAACAATGAACACTGAAGCTTTCTTT. Amino acids: CASSEHPGQGTMNTEAFF.

The chain carries TRBV5-1 and TRBJ2-3; 9 positions agree with TRBD2. The CDR3 has 15 residues. V lost 0 bases and J lost 5; bases outside the gene matches: 4. CDR1 SGHRS and CDR2 YFSETQ come from the germline V gene. The CDR3 bases are TGCGCCAGCAGCTTGGGACTAGCGGAGCTAGATACGCAGTATTTT. Encoded protein: CASSLGLAELDTQYF.

The chain has TRBV19 and TRBJ2-2; tentatively, D is TRBD2 (5 bases). Germline CDR1 and CDR2: LNHDA and SQIVND (reference sequence). The length of the CDR3 is 14 residues. Trimming removed 1 base from V and 6 bases from J, with 9 bases in between. The DNA of the CDR3 is TGTGCCAGTAGTATAGTTGGACTTGCCGGGGAGCTGTTTTTT. Translation gives CASSIVGLAGELFF.

The chain is built from TRBV3-1 (or the pseudogene TRBV3-2) and TRBJ2-1; D is unclear. V lost 4 bases, J lost 0 bases, and 16 bases lay in between. CDR3 size: 17 residues. Germline V gene lookup returns CDR1 LGHDT and CDR2 YNNKEL (reference sequence). CDR3 amino acids: CASSPSGPSISYNEQFF. DNA of the CDR3: TGTGCCAGCAGCCCCTCGGGTCCGAGTATCTCCTACAATGAGCAGTTCTTC.

This chain links TRBV19 with TRBJ2-7; 9 nucleotides line up with TRBD1. Germline V gives CDR1 LNHDA, CDR2 SQIVND (reference sequence). The V gene end was trimmed by 6 bases and the J gene end by 3 bases; junction bases not matched to a gene: 6. CDR3 length: 14 residues. CDR3 DNA sequence: TGTGCCAGTAGATTTACAGGGGGCGGCTACGAGCAGTACTTC. It yields the protein CASRFTGGGYEQYF.

This clone appeared a single time. V and J are TRBV27 and TRBJ1-5, with D hard to call. Trimming removed 4 bases from V and 3 bases from J, with 7 bases in between. The CDR3 covers 13 residues. Germline loops: CDR1 MNHEY, CDR2 SMNVEV (reference sequence). CDR3 region: CASSSQHNQPQHF. DNA for the CDR3: TGTGCCAGCAGTTCTCAACACAATCAGCCCCAGCATTTT.